Shown below are 30 T cell receptor beta chains from a single sample sequenced in a study of blood T cell repertoires in COVID-19. Clones were sequenced by immunoSEQ multiplex PCR, and TCRdb holds only the in-frame ones, with some missing. The table includes hundreds of thousands of clones, about 91% detected once. The sequenced material came from peripheral blood. The receptor set was obtained from a woman aged 25 to 39 who had recovered from COVID-19.

The J gene is TRBJ2-3, the V gene TRBV4-1; the D is unclear. Trimming shortened V by 1 base and J by 5 bases, and 7 bases separated the two germline ends. There are 13 residues in the CDR3. Per the germline V gene, CDR1 is MGHRA and CDR2 is YSYEKL. The CDR3 spells CASSQVEKDTQYF. CDR3 nucleotide sequence: TGCGCCAGCAGCCAAGTTGAGAAAGATACGCAGTATTTT.

Regarding this clone: Other DNA sequences in the sample encode the same CDR3. J is TRBJ2-7 and V is TRBV5-4; 10 nucleotides agree with TRBD2. Per the germline V gene, CDR1 is SGHNT and CDR2 is YYREEE (reference sequence). CDR3 length: 14 amino acids. The V gene end was trimmed by 1 base and the J gene end by 6 bases; junction bases not matched to a gene: 4. The CDR3 coding sequence is TGTGCCAGCAGCTTGCTAGCGGGGGAGGGCGAGCAGTACTTC. This sequence encodes CASSLLAGEGEQYF. The full variable domain, in which reference TRBV5-4 and TRBJ2-7 provide the parts outside the CDR3, is ETGVTQSPTHLIKTRGQQVTLRCSSQSGHNTVSWYQQALGQGPQFIFQYYREEENGRGNFPPRFSGLQFPNYSSELNVNALELDDSALYLCASSLLAGEGEQYFGPGTRLTVT.

This chain's CDR3 is CASSPLAGGGTDTQYF. In nucleotides, the CDR3 is TGTGCCAGCAGCCCATTAGCGGGGGGGGGCACAGATACGCAGTATTTT. The rearrangement uses TRBV3-1 (or the pseudogene TRBV3-2) and TRBJ2-3; TRBD2 matches at 11 bases. The germline gives CDR1 LGHDT, CDR2 YNNKEL (reference sequence). The CDR3 is 16 amino acids. J was trimmed by 1 base and V by 4 bases; bases with no gene match: 4.

The chain uses TRBV7-8 and TRBJ1-1; D uncertain. Germline lookup yields CDR1 SGHVS and CDR2 FQNEAQ. The CDR3 length is 13 residues. Trimming removed 5 bases at V and 3 bases at J, with 10 bases between. This CDR3 reads CASSPGLHTEAFF. As DNA, the CDR3 is TGTGCCAGCAGCCCCGGACTGCACACTGAAGCTTTCTTT.

V gene TRBV11-2 combines with J gene TRBJ2-7; weak D call: TRBD2 (6 bases). Trimming stripped 5 bases from V and 4 bases from J, with 15 bases between. This CDR3 has 14 residues. CDR1 and CDR2 from the germline V gene are SGHAT and FQNNGV. The CDR3 DNA is TGTGCCAGCAGCCGTGACGGGGGAGCGTACGAGCAGTACTTC. Protein: CASSRDGGAYEQYF. The full variable domain, its missing parts supplied by reference TRBV11-2 and TRBJ2-7, is EAGVAQSPRYKIIEKRQSVAFWCNPISGHATLYWYQQILGQGPKLLIQFQNNGVVDDSQLPKDRFSAERLKGVDSTLKIQPAKLEDSAVYLCASSRDGGAYEQYFGPGTRLTVT.

Written as DNA, the CDR3 is TGTGCCAGCAACGGACAGGGTAGTTCACCCCTCCACTTT. Its protein product is CASNGQGSSPLHF. The rearrangement joins TRBV2 to TRBJ1-6; 8 bases are a match to TRBD1. This CDR3 region has 13 residues. V lost 7 bases, J lost 9 bases, and 5 bases stayed unmatched. In germline, CDR1 is SNHLY, CDR2 FYNNEI.

V gene TRBV9 combines with J gene TRBJ1-2, with D unresolved. Trimming cost V 6 bases and J 6 bases, with 18 bases left between them. Per germline, CDR1 SGDLS and CDR2 YYNGEE. The CDR3 is 14 residues long. CDR3 coding DNA: TGTGCCAGCACCGCCGACTTCACTTGGAATGGCTACACCTTC. Its protein is CASTADFTWNGYTF.

To note about this clone: This specimen includes other DNA sequences encoding the same CDR3. The chain joins TRBV28 to TRBJ1-2; TRBD1 might be the D (5 bases). Germline CDR1 reads MDHEN; CDR2 reads SYDVKM. CDR3 length: 12 residues. V was clipped by 3 bases and J by 6 bases, with 8 bases between them. The CDR3 protein is CASSLWGDGYTF. The CDR3 region has the DNA TGTGCCAGCAGTTTGTGGGGGGATGGCTACACCTTC.

This clone appeared a single time. This sequence joins TRBV2 and TRBJ2-7, with D perhaps matching TRBD1 (7 bases). V was shortened by 8 bases and J by 7 bases, with 21 bases between the two germline ends. Germline V gene lookup returns CDR1 SNHLY and CDR2 FYNNEI. This CDR3 has 14 amino acids. DNA of the CDR3: TGTGCCAGCCGTGTGGAGGGGGCAAGTGGGGAGCAGTACTTC. Translated, it gives CASRVEGASGEQYF.

This chain joins TRBV19 and TRBJ2-7; 7 bases agree with TRBD2. V dropped 4 bases and J dropped 0; count of bases not matched to a gene: 3. This CDR3 region has 14 residues. The germline V gene encodes CDR1 LNHDA and CDR2 SQIVND (reference sequence). CDR3 sequence (DNA): TGTGCCAGTAGTAGGGGGGGAGCCTCCTACGAGCAGTACTTC. Translation gives CASSRGGASYEQYF.

The chain uses TRBV7-2 and TRBJ2-7; 7 bases agree with TRBD1. In germline, CDR1 is SGHTA, CDR2 FQGNSA. The J segment lost 4 bases and the V segment lost 4 bases, leaving 13 bases of the junction unmatched. This CDR3 has 16 residues. CDR3 amino acids: CASSSATGRPWYEQYF. The DNA of the CDR3 is TGTGCCAGCAGCTCTGCGACAGGGCGTCCTTGGTACGAGCAGTACTTC.

The chain recombines TRBV27 with TRBJ1-5; D is perhaps TRBD1 (6 bases). The CDR3 extends over 15 amino acids. From germline, CDR1 is MNHEY and CDR2 SMNVEV (reference sequence). V was cut by 0 bases and J by 3 bases, with 9 bases left in between. The CDR3 reads CASSLSPGANQPQHF. The CDR3 nucleotides are TGTGCCAGCAGTTTATCGCCAGGGGCCAATCAGCCCCAGCATTTT.

This clone was seen only once. The chain links TRBV14 to TRBJ2-1; 8 nucleotides match TRBD2. Germline V gene data show CDR1 as SGHDN and CDR2 as FVKESK. CDR3 length: 15 residues. J lost 3 bases, V lost 4 bases, and 5 bases had no gene match. In DNA, the CDR3 is TGTGCCAGCAGCCCTCTAGCGGGCAGCTACAATGAGCAGTTCTTC. This codes for CASSPLAGSYNEQFF.

Remarks on this clone: No conserved phenylalanine or tryptophan ends this CDR3, so it is likely a read error. The DNA is left out, because the CDR3 cannot be placed on it with certainty; the CDR3 is given as TCRdb lists it. This chain connects TRBV5-7 to TRBJ2-7; the table's D call, TRBD1, was not checked against the DNA. TRBV5-7 is placed among ORFs of uncertain function. From its first to its last residue, the CDR3 has 16 amino acids. The CDR3 sequence: CASSFNQGHIYLGPQL.

The chain uses TRBV2 and TRBJ1-5; 9 bases fit TRBD1. V lost 8 bases and J lost 4; bases outside the gene matches: 3. Germline CDR1 SNHLY, CDR2 FYNNEI. The CDR3 loop spans 13 amino acids. This chain's CDR3 is CASEQGANQPQHF. CDR3 sequence (DNA): TGTGCCAGCGAACAGGGGGCGAATCAGCCCCAGCATTTT.

The V gene is TRBV6-2 or TRBV6-3, the J gene TRBJ1-1, with TRBD1 matching 9 bases. CDR1 is MNHEY and CDR2 is SVGEGT in the germline V gene. Trimming took 5 bases from V and 8 from J; bases not matched to a gene: 6. This CDR3 region has 13 residues. The CDR3 region has the DNA TGTGCCAGCAGTCTTACAGGGGGCCGGGAAGCTTTCTTT. Amino acids: CASSLTGGREAFF.

The chain uses TRBV3-1 (or the pseudogene TRBV3-2) and TRBJ1-4; D is unresolved. Germline V lookup: CDR1 LGHDT, CDR2 YNNKEL (reference sequence). V was clipped by 5 bases and J by 15 bases, with 19 bases between them. The CDR3 length is 13 residues. CDR3 sequence (DNA): TGTGCCAGCAGCGACGGACGGGCGGGCGGGGTGTTTTTT. Its translation is CASSDGRAGGVFF.

V and J are TRBV7-3 and TRBJ2-3; TRBD2 aligns across 11 bases. After removal of 5 bases from V and 2 bases from J, the junction contained 9 bases not matched to a gene. The CDR3 is made up of 17 amino acids. The germline CDR1 and CDR2 sequences are SGHTA and FQGTGA. The CDR3 DNA follows: TGTGCCAGCAGCCCCACTCGACTAGCGGGGCACACAGATACGCAGTATTTT. Its translation: CASSPTRLAGHTDTQYF. Supplemented by reference TRBV7-3 and TRBJ2-3, the full variable domain reads GAGVSQTPSNKVTEKGKYVELRCDPISGHTALYWYRQSLGQGPEFLIYFQGTGAADDSGLPNDRFFAVRPEGSVSTLKIQRTERGDSAVYLCASSPTRLAGHTDTQYFGPGTRLTVL.

Concerning this clone itself: In the same sample, other DNA sequences code for this CDR3. The V call is TRBV5-1, the J call TRBJ2-5; 9 bases match TRBD2. The CDR3 spans 15 residues. The junction had 3 bases not matched to a gene; V was cut back by 0 bases and J by 3 bases. Germline V gene data show CDR1 as SGHRS and CDR2 as YFSETQ. The CDR3 is CASSLGSSGEETQYF. DNA of the CDR3: TGCGCCAGCAGCTTGGGGTCTAGCGGGGAAGAGACCCAGTACTTC.

The V call is TRBV6-5, the J call TRBJ1-3; D unresolved. Germline V CDR1 and CDR2: MNHEY, SVGAGI. The CDR3 runs 15 residues. Trimming took off 5 bases at V and 0 bases at J, with 11 bases between the two ends. The DNA of the CDR3 is TGTGCCAGCAGTAGGACGGGAAGCTCTGGAAACACCATATATTTT. This codes for CASSRTGSSGNTIYF.

In DNA form, the CDR3 reads TGTGCCAGCAGCCCGGGGTGGGATACGCAGTATTTT. This sequence encodes CASSPGWDTQYF. This chain links TRBV3-1 (or the pseudogene TRBV3-2) with TRBJ2-3, with D tentatively TRBD2 (5 bases). Looked up from germline, CDR1 is LGHDT and CDR2 is YNNKEL (reference sequence). The CDR3 is 12 amino acids. V was trimmed by 4 bases and J by 6 bases, leaving 8 bases between them.

The chain employs TRBV7-2 and TRBJ2-1, with 11 bases aligning to TRBD2. Unmatched junction bases numbered 8, after V lost 5 bases and J lost 5 bases. The CDR3 has 16 residues. Germline CDR1 is SGHTA and CDR2 is FQGNSA. The CDR3, as DNA: TGTGCCAGCAGCCCTGAACTAGCGGGGGCTGACAATGAGCAGTTCTTC. Translating it yields CASSPELAGADNEQFF.

This chain uses TRBV10-3 with TRBJ2-3; 11 nucleotides line up with TRBD2. Germline values: CDR1 ENHRY, CDR2 SYGVKD. The CDR3 spans 15 residues. The ends lost 5 bases at V and 0 bases at J; junction bases unmatched: 1. The CDR3 sequence is CAISLAGGSTDTQYF. The CDR3, as DNA: TGTGCCATCAGTTTAGCGGGGGGGAGCACAGATACGCAGTATTTT.

This sequence joins TRBV30 and TRBJ1-5; TRBD1 agrees at 8 bases. V shed 4 bases and J 7 bases; nucleotides not matched to a gene: 6. CDR3 length equals 13 residues. Germline V gives CDR1 GTSNPN, CDR2 SVGIG (reference sequence). CDR3: CAWNGQGNQPQHF. The CDR3 DNA follows: TGTGCCTGGAATGGACAGGGAAACCAGCCCCAGCATTTT.

DNA for the CDR3: TGTGCCAGCAGCCAAGATTGGGACAGGCATTATGGCTACACCTTC. Its protein is CASSQDWDRHYGYTF. The chain joins TRBV14 to TRBJ1-2; 8 positions match TRBD1. Germline assignment: CDR1 SGHDN and CDR2 FVKESK. The J segment lost 5 bases and the V segment lost 0 bases, leaving 5 bases of the junction unmatched. This CDR3 region has 15 residues.

This clone was counted a few times. The gene calls are TRBV6-5 and TRBJ2-7; 11 positions agree with TRBD1. V trimming: 6 bases; J trimming: 3 bases; junction bases outside the gene matches: 1. The length of the CDR3 is 13 residues. The germline V gene has CDR1 MNHEY and CDR2 SVGAGI. The DNA for the CDR3 is TGTGCCAGCAGAGGGACAGGGGGCTACGAGCAGTACTTC. The encoded protein is CASRGTGGYEQYF.

The chain recombines TRBV7-2 with TRBJ1-2; perhaps TRBD1 as D (5 bases). The CDR3 runs 12 residues. CDR1 and CDR2 from the germline V gene are SGHTA and FQGNSA. Trimming cost V 2 bases and J 8 bases, with 9 bases left between them. CDR3 sequence: CASSLQGWGYTF. The CDR3 nucleotides read TGTGCCAGCAGCTTACAGGGTTGGGGCTACACCTTC.

This clone was seen just once. The rearrangement uses TRBV5-5 and TRBJ1-5, with a weak D call TRBD1 (5 bases). CDR1 SGHKS and CDR2 YYEKEE come from the germline V gene (reference sequence). The CDR3 has 14 residues. V lost 0 bases to trimming and J lost 7 bases, with 11 bases between them. CDR3 in amino acids: CASSLAQGGQPQHF. The CDR3 nucleotides are TGTGCCAGCAGCTTGGCGCAGGGAGGACAGCCCCAGCATTTT.

This chain connects TRBV20-1 to TRBJ1-3; TRBD1 might be the D (6 bases). This CDR3 has 15 amino acids. V lost 3 bases, J lost 3 bases, and 15 bases lay in between. The V gene's germline CDR1 is DFQATT and CDR2 SNEGSKA (reference sequence). CDR3 DNA: TGCAGTGCTAGTAGTGGGGGCTGGGTTGGAAACACCATATATTTT. Its translation is CSASSGGWVGNTIYF.

The rearrangement uses TRBV6-6 and TRBJ1-5; D uncertain. Trimming cost V 5 bases and J 0 bases, with 17 bases left between them. In germline, CDR1 is MNHNY, CDR2 SVGAGI (reference sequence). CDR3 length equals 17 residues. The CDR3 loop is CASSRDGLTFSNQPQHF. In DNA form, the CDR3 reads TGTGCCAGCAGTCGCGATGGACTTACCTTTAGCAATCAGCCCCAGCATTTT.